The 18 T cell receptor beta chains listed next were all sequenced from one sample in a study of cytomegalovirus exposure and HLA in healthy donors. A multiplex PCR was run with 60 Vbeta primers and 13 Jbeta primers. Sequencing was performed with immunoSEQ multiplex PCR; in TCRdb, only in-frame clones are kept and a portion is missing. The table lists roughly 130,000 clones, roughly two thirds of them singletons. The material sequenced was PBMCs. The receptors stem from a man aged 25 to 45 in good health and CMV-seropositive.

CDR3 in amino acids: CASSESQGPGETQYF. The CDR3 DNA reads as TGTGCCAGCAGTGAATCACAGGGGCCGGGGGAGACCCAGTACTTC. The chain is built from TRBV25-1 and TRBJ2-5; 7 bases map to TRBD1. The CDR3 covers 15 residues. V dropped 1 base and J dropped 5; count of bases not matched to a gene: 7. From germline, CDR1 is MGHDK and CDR2 SYGVNS. Complete variable domain (other parts from reference TRBV25-1 and TRBJ2-5): EADIYQTPRYLVIGTGKKITLECSQTMGHDKMYWYQQDPGMELHLIHYSYGVNSTEKGDLSSESTVSRIRTEHFPLTLESARPSHTSQYLCASSESQGPGETQYFGPGTRLLVL.

The rearrangement links TRBV7-8 to TRBJ1-2; D gene unclear. Germline CDR1 is SGHVS and CDR2 is FQNEAQ. The CDR3 has 14 residues. The V gene lost 3 bases and the J gene lost 11 bases, with 19 bases spanning the gap. The CDR3 nucleotides read TGTGCCAGCAGCTTGGTGGGTGCGGTGTCTGGGTACACCTTC. Translation: CASSLVGAVSGYTF.

J is TRBJ2-5 and V is TRBV30; D not certain. V gave up 5 bases and J gave up 7 bases, with 17 bases separating them. Germline V lookup: CDR1 GTSNPN, CDR2 SVGIG (reference sequence). This CDR3 comprises 13 residues. The CDR3 DNA sequence: TGTGCCTGGGATTCCTCACTCAGGCGGACCCAGTACTTC. It encodes CAWDSSLRRTQYF. The full variable domain, with the rest looked up from reference TRBV30 and TRBJ2-5, is SQTIHQWPATLVQPVGSPLSLECTVEGTSNPNLYWYRQAAGRGLQLLFYSVGIGQISSEVPQNLSASRPQDRQFILSSKKLLLSDSGFYLCAWDSSLRRTQYFGPGTRLLVL.

This chain links TRBV27 with TRBJ1-3, with D possibly TRBD1 on 5 matching bases. Trimming shortened V by 5 bases and J by 2 bases, and 10 bases separated the two germline ends. The CDR3 sequence is 14 residues long. Per the germline V gene, CDR1 is MNHEY and CDR2 is SMNVEV (reference sequence). The CDR3 nucleotides read TGTGCCAGCAGTCATACAGGAACTGGAAACACCATATATTTT. Encoded protein: CASSHTGTGNTIYF.

The chain links TRBV5-1 to TRBJ2-7, with 12 bases lining up with TRBD2. Germline values: CDR1 SGHRS, CDR2 YFSETQ. This CDR3 spans 18 amino acids. After removal of 3 bases from V and 6 bases from J, the junction contained 16 bases not matched to a gene. CDR3 DNA sequence: TGCGCCAGCAGCTCCCTCCCTCCGGGACTAGCGGGTAGTCGCGAGCAGTACTTC. Protein product: CASSSLPPGLAGSREQYF.

The chain joins TRBV7-9 to TRBJ2-5; 9 nucleotides agree with TRBD2. The ends lost 2 bases at V and 4 bases at J; junction bases unmatched: 11. The length of the CDR3 is 17 residues. Germline-derived CDR1 and CDR2 are SEHNR and FQNEAQ (reference sequence). The CDR3 sequence is CASSLSLREGPGETQYF. As DNA, the CDR3 is TGTGCCAGCAGCTTAAGCTTGCGGGAGGGCCCAGGAGAGACCCAGTACTTC.

The chain employs TRBV21-1 and TRBJ1-1. TRBV21-1 is a pseudogene segment. The CDR3 runs to 20 residues. Here the CDR3 DNA reads TGTGCCAGCAGCAAAGGCAAGCCACCCTACTCCGGGGGGGTGAACACTGAAGCTTTCTTT. This encodes CASSKGKPPYSGGVNTEAFF.

This sequence joins TRBV29-1 and TRBJ1-1, with 9 nucleotides matching TRBD1. The trim removed 6 bases at V and 5 bases at J, leaving 1 base unmatched. From germline, CDR1 is SQVTM and CDR2 ANQGSEA. CDR3 length: 11 residues. This chain's CDR3 is CSVDRGTEAFF. The CDR3, as DNA: TGCAGCGTAGACAGGGGGACTGAAGCTTTCTTT.

The chain is built from TRBV9 and TRBJ1-4; maybe TRBD1 (6 bases). CDR3 length: 16 residues. V lost 4 bases to trimming and J lost 0 bases, with 13 bases between them. Per germline, CDR1 SGDLS and CDR2 YYNGEE. CDR3 sequence (DNA): TGTGCCAGCAGCCAGGGAGGGGGTGCAACTAATGAAAAACTGTTTTTT. This sequence encodes CASSQGGGATNEKLFF.

V is TRBV5-1 and J is TRBJ2-3, with D possibly being TRBD2 (5 bases). Per the germline V gene, CDR1 is SGHRS and CDR2 is YFSETQ. This CDR3 has 15 amino acids. The V end lost 4 bases, the J end lost 0 bases, and 12 bases lay between the germline ends. The CDR3 here is CASSEPGSSTDTQYF. The CDR3 nucleotides read TGCGCCAGCAGCGAACCGGGGTCTAGCACAGATACGCAGTATTTT.

J is TRBJ2-7 and V is TRBV28; a possible D gene is TRBD2 (6 bases). The CDR3 contains 12 residues. Germline V CDR1 and CDR2: MDHEN, SYDVKM. Trimming removed 3 bases at V and 6 bases at J, with 9 bases between. CDR3 sequence (DNA): TGTGCCAGCAGTTTGCGGGGTGCCGAGCAGTACTTC. It codes for CASSLRGAEQYF.

This clone came up once. V and J are TRBV11-2 and TRBJ2-5; no firm D call. V was clipped by 2 bases and J by 0 bases, with 7 bases between them. This CDR3 spans 14 amino acids. Per the germline V gene, CDR1 is SGHAT and CDR2 is FQNNGV. The CDR3 nucleotides read TGTGCCAGCAGCTTACTCCTCTACCAAGAGACCCAGTACTTC. Its translation is CASSLLLYQETQYF. The variable domain in full, completed from reference TRBV11-2 and TRBJ2-5, reads EAGVAQSPRYKIIEKRQSVAFWCNPISGHATLYWYQQILGQGPKLLIQFQNNGVVDDSQLPKDRFSAERLKGVDSTLKIQPAKLEDSAVYLCASSLLLYQETQYFGPGTRLLVL.

The chain links TRBV5-5 to TRBJ2-7; the D gene is possibly TRBD1 (5 bases). This CDR3 comprises 14 residues. The germline CDR1 and CDR2 sequences are SGHKS and YYEKEE (reference sequence). Deletions cut 1 base from V and 2 bases from J, with 10 bases between. The CDR3, as DNA: TGTGCCAGCAGCTTGTGGGGCGGAGCCTACGAGCAGTACTTC. Protein sequence: CASSLWGGAYEQYF.

The V gene is TRBV7-2, the J gene TRBJ1-2, with a tentative D call TRBD1 (5 bases). The V and J ends lost 5 bases and 4 bases respectively, with 11 bases between them. The CDR3 covers 13 residues. The germline gives CDR1 SGHTA, CDR2 FQGNSA. The CDR3, as DNA: TGTGCCAGCAGCCCCCATGGGGCCTATGGCTACACCTTC. It translates to CASSPHGAYGYTF.

This clone was detected once. The chain recombines TRBV20-1 with TRBJ2-7; no definite D call. Germline V gene lookup returns CDR1 DFQATT and CDR2 SNEGSKA (reference sequence). The CDR3 consists of 11 residues. Deletions cut 3 bases from V and 1 base from J, with 4 bases between. The CDR3 sequence: CSASGSYEQYF. The CDR3 bases are TGCAGTGCTAGCGGGTCCTACGAGCAGTACTTC.

The genes are TRBV6-5 and TRBJ2-2, with 8 bases that match TRBD1. CDR1 is MNHEY and CDR2 is SVGAGI in the germline V gene. There are 14 residues in the CDR3. V lost 5 bases, J lost 6 bases, and 5 bases stayed unmatched. The CDR3 loop reads CASSETGEAGELFF. CDR3 DNA sequence: TGTGCCAGCAGTGAGACAGGGGAAGCCGGGGAGCTGTTTTTT.

The chain has TRBV5-1 and TRBJ1-1; tentatively, D is TRBD1 (5 bases). Trimming cost V 4 bases and J 1 base, with 11 bases left between them. Germline V gene data show CDR1 as SGHRS and CDR2 as YFSETQ. This CDR3 contains 14 residues. The CDR3 DNA follows: TGCGCCAGCAGCCTGTTCAGGGCGAACACTGAAGCTTTCTTT. Translation: CASSLFRANTEAFF. The whole variable domain, filled in from reference TRBV5-1 and TRBJ1-1, reads KAGVTQTPRYLIKTRGQQVTLSCSPISGHRSVSWYQQTPGQGLQFLFEYFSETQRNKGNFPGRFSGRQFSNSRSEMNVSTLELGDSALYLCASSLFRANTEAFFGQGTRLTVV.

This clone was seen only a few times. The chain uses TRBV7-9 and TRBJ2-7, with 7 bases lining up with TRBD1. The CDR3 runs 15 residues. Germline V gene lookup returns CDR1 SEHNR and CDR2 FQNEAQ (reference sequence). V trimming: 5 bases; J trimming: 3 bases; junction bases outside the gene matches: 10. This chain's CDR3 is CASSDPGQNFYEQYF. The CDR3 DNA follows: TGTGCCAGCAGCGACCCGGGACAGAACTTCTACGAGCAGTACTTC. Together with reference TRBV7-9 and TRBJ2-7, the CDR3 gives the full variable domain: DTGVSQNPRHKITKRGQNVTFRCDPISEHNRLYWYRQTLGQGPEFLTYFQNEAQLEKSRLLSDRFSAERPKGSFSTLEIQRTEQGDSAMYLCASSDPGQNFYEQYFGPGTRLTVT.